What follows are 23 T cell receptor beta chains derived from one specimen sequenced in a study of vaccination and CD4 T cells after COVID-19. An Oncomine TCR Beta short-read assay was used to sequence the DNA from cultured CD4+ T cells. TCRdb recomputed calls from the PCR reads with MiXCR, one row per CDR3 protein. There are around 19,000 distinct CDR3 sequences in the sample; about two fifths occur only once, and approximately 18% lies in the top ten. No antigen has been identified for these receptors. The treatment denotes: approximately nine-day PBMC culture with coronavirus spike peptide pools or control peptides (ViraFEST assay). This material consisted of CD4+ T cells from blood, cultured in vitro, taken before SARS-CoV-2 vaccination. The receptor source for this set is a human donor who received a COVID-19 vaccine.

CDR3 bases: TGTGCCAGCAGAATCTCCGGGACAGGGGGAAACACCATATATTTT. Its protein is CASRISGTGGNTIYF. The V call is TRBV12-3 or TRBV12-4, the J call TRBJ1-3; 9 bases are shared with TRBD1. The CDR3 contains 15 residues. J gave up 4 bases and V 6 bases, and 7 bases lay outside the gene matches.

The V gene is TRBV30, the J gene TRBJ2-2; D gene uncertain. The length of the CDR3 is 14 residues. The germline CDR1 and CDR2 sequences are GTSNPN and SVGIG (reference sequence). V lost 2 bases and J lost 4, with 11 bases in between. Written as DNA, the CDR3 is TGTGCCTGGAGTAATCCCGGATCCACCGGGGAGCTGTTTTTT. It is translated as CAWSNPGSTGELFF.

The chain has TRBV7-8 and TRBJ2-7; D gene uncertain. Per germline, CDR1 SGHVS and CDR2 FQNEAQ. Trimming took 5 bases from V and 3 from J, leaving 5 bases between them. This CDR3 has 11 residues. CDR3 sequence: CASSSLYEQYF. DNA of the CDR3: TGTGCCAGCAGCAGCCTCTACGAGCAGTACTTC.

This clonotype has a single count. The rearrangement joins TRBV30 to TRBJ1-2, with D possibly matching TRBD1 (5 bases). Germline V CDR1 and CDR2: GTSNPN, SVGIG (reference sequence). Trimming stripped 2 bases from V and 8 bases from J, with 9 bases between. This CDR3 contains 11 residues. Here the CDR3 reads CAWSWGGGYTF. In nucleotides, the CDR3 is TGTGCCTGGAGTTGGGGGGGAGGCTACACCTTC.

This clonotype occurred a few times. V usage is TRBV18 and J usage is TRBJ1-2, with 11 bases that match TRBD1. Germline lookup yields CDR1 KGHSH and CDR2 LQKENI. CDR3 length equals 14 residues. Unmatched junction bases numbered 0, after V lost 1 base and J lost 5 bases. The CDR3 sequence is CASSPRDRGYGYTF. CDR3 nucleotide sequence: TGTGCCAGCTCACCACGGGACAGGGGGTATGGCTACACCTTC.

This clonotype was counted only a few times. The V call is TRBV25-1, the J call TRBJ2-7; 10 bases are shared with TRBD1. The V and J ends lost 3 bases and 4 bases, in that order; junction bases with no gene match: 21. This CDR3 is built from 20 residues. Germline V gene sequence: CDR1 MGHDK, CDR2 SYGVNS. The CDR3 sequence: CASSDSVPSPYRDRGYEQYF. The CDR3 DNA reads TGTGCCAGCAGTGACTCGGTACCCTCACCTTACCGGGACAGGGGTTACGAGCAGTACTTC.

This chain links TRBV15 with TRBJ2-5; 8 nucleotides agree with TRBD1. CDR3 length: 16 amino acids. The V gene end was trimmed by 4 bases and the J gene end by 5 bases; junction bases not matched to a gene: 12. Per germline, CDR1 LNHNV and CDR2 YYDKDF (reference sequence). CDR3 DNA: TGTGCCACCAGCAAACACAGGGGGGCGGGGCTGGAGACCCAGTACTTC. Translated, it gives CATSKHRGAGLETQYF.

There are a few counts of this clonotype. This chain connects TRBV20-1 to TRBJ1-4, with a possible D match to TRBD1 (6 bases). The CDR3 runs 16 residues. V was shortened by 0 bases and J by 5 bases, with 16 bases between the two germline ends. Germline CDR1 and CDR2: DFQATT and SNEGSKA (reference sequence). Here the CDR3 DNA reads TGCAGTGCTAGAGATCGGTTGGGTCAGGGGAATGAAAAACTGTTTTTT. This encodes CSARDRLGQGNEKLFF.

In this sample, this clonotype turned up a few times. CDR3 protein: CASSTLRGTQDGYTF. The CDR3 DNA reads as TGTGCCAGTAGTACCCTTCGGGGGACTCAGGATGGCTACACCTTC. The rearrangement links TRBV19 to TRBJ1-2; D is possibly TRBD1 (5 bases). V shed 4 bases and J shed 6 bases, with 18 bases lying between them. The CDR3 has 15 amino acids. The germline gives CDR1 LNHDA, CDR2 SQIVND (reference sequence).

This chain uses TRBV11-3 with TRBJ2-1; TRBD2 matches 11 bases. Germline CDR1 reads SGHNT; CDR2 reads YENEEA. After removal of 0 bases from V and 3 bases from J, the junction contained 1 base not matched to a gene. The CDR3 totals 16 residues. The DNA for the CDR3 is TGTGCCAGCAGCTTAGACACTAGCGGGGGCTACAATGAGCAGTTCTTC. Its protein is CASSLDTSGGYNEQFF.

The chain uses TRBV19 and TRBJ2-5, with a weak D call TRBD2 (6 bases). Trimming left V 3 bases short and J 5 bases short, with 7 bases between. CDR1 and CDR2 (germline): LNHDA, SQIVND (reference sequence). The CDR3 is 12 residues long. The DNA of the CDR3 is TGTGCCAGTAGTATGCGGGACGAGACCCAGTACTTC. Protein: CASSMRDETQYF.

The chain employs TRBV19 and TRBJ1-5; 9 bases line up with TRBD1. Germline trimming cut 3 bases from V and 5 bases from J; bases unmatched to any gene: 20. This CDR3 comprises 20 residues. Germline CDR1 reads LNHDA; CDR2 reads SQIVND (reference sequence). CDR3 sequence reads: CASSMPTRANRGRWDQPQHF. CDR3 nucleotide sequence: TGTGCCAGTAGTATGCCCACGAGAGCGAACAGGGGGCGGTGGGATCAGCCCCAGCATTTT. Full variable domain (remainder filled in from reference TRBV19 and TRBJ1-5): DGGITQSPKYLFRKEGQNVTLSCEQNLNHDAMYWYRQDPGQGLRLIYYSQIVNDFQKGDIAEGYSVSREKKESFPLTVTSAQKNPTAFYLCASSMPTRANRGRWDQPQHFGDGTRLSIL.

This clonotype was counted between two and nine times. V usage is TRBV19 and J usage is TRBJ1-3; tentatively, D is TRBD1 (5 bases). Trimming removed 3 bases at V and 1 base at J, with 10 bases between. This CDR3 comprises 15 residues. The germline V gene has CDR1 LNHDA and CDR2 SQIVND (reference sequence). For the CDR3, the DNA is TGTGCCAGTAGTATCCTGACAGAATCTGGAAACACCATATATTTT. Protein: CASSILTESGNTIYF.

The V call is TRBV30, the J call TRBJ1-2; D gene ambiguous. V was clipped by 0 bases and J by 5 bases, with 10 bases between them. The CDR3 has 13 amino acids. Germline V lookup: CDR1 GTSNPN, CDR2 SVGIG (reference sequence). CDR3 amino acids: CAWSVQYSYGYTF. The CDR3 nucleotides are TGTGCCTGGAGTGTACAGTACTCATATGGCTACACCTTC.

This clonotype was observed a few times. V and J are TRBV20-1 and TRBJ2-3; 11 bases map to TRBD1. The CDR3 loop spans 15 amino acids. Germline trimming cut 6 bases from V and 0 bases from J; bases unmatched to any gene: 5. CDR1 is DFQATT, CDR2 SNEGSKA, per germline (reference sequence). The CDR3 DNA reads as TGCAGTGCGGGGGACAGGGGGTTTAGCACAGATACGCAGTATTTT. Translated: CSAGDRGFSTDTQYF.

This clonotype was seen only a few times. CDR3 DNA: TGTGCCACCAGAGACAGGGCAGAGACCCAGTACTTC. Residues: CATRDRAETQYF. This sequence joins TRBV24-1 and TRBJ2-5, with 7 nucleotides matching TRBD1. The CDR3 sequence is 12 residues long. Per germline, CDR1 KGHDR and CDR2 SFDVKD. V shed 7 bases and J 4 bases; nucleotides not matched to a gene: 2.

The rearrangement uses TRBV7-2 and TRBJ1-1; D not certain. The ends were cut back, 1 base at V and 0 bases at J, with 6 bases in the middle. CDR1 is SGHTA and CDR2 is FQGNSA in the germline V gene. The CDR3 is made up of 14 amino acids. CDR3 sequence (DNA): TGTGCCAGCAGCTTAGGACGATTGAACACTGAAGCTTTCTTT. Translating it yields CASSLGRLNTEAFF. The complete variable domain, with remaining parts taken from reference TRBV7-2 and TRBJ1-1, reads GAGVSQSPSNKVTEKGKDVELRCDPISGHTALYWYRQSLGQGLEFLIYFQGNSAPDKSGLPSDRFSAERTGGSVSTLTIQRTQQEDSAVYLCASSLGRLNTEAFFGQGTRLTVV.

This chain links TRBV10-3 with TRBJ1-2, with D unclear. Trimming shortened V by 7 bases and J by 1 base, and 10 bases separated the two germline ends. The germline CDR1 and CDR2 sequences are ENHRY and SYGVKD. The CDR3 covers 13 residues. Here the CDR3 DNA reads TGTGCCATCATGGGCAGGAGTAACTATGGCTACACCTTC. It yields the protein CAIMGRSNYGYTF.

The chain carries TRBV5-1 and TRBJ2-1, with 13 nucleotides matching TRBD2. The J segment lost 10 bases and the V segment lost 4 bases, leaving 8 bases of the junction unmatched. In germline, CDR1 is SGHRS, CDR2 YFSETQ. This CDR3 spans 15 amino acids. This CDR3 is CASSTSGGAQEEQFF. Here the CDR3 DNA reads TGCGCCAGCAGCACTAGCGGGGGGGCCCAGGAGGAGCAGTTCTTC.

This clonotype was counted only a few times. J is TRBJ2-3 and V is TRBV7-2, with 12 bases aligning to TRBD2. Trimming cost V 4 bases and J 10 bases; bases outside gene matches: 3. The CDR3 has 13 residues. Germline CDR1 is SGHTA and CDR2 is FQGNSA. The CDR3 protein is CASSSLAGGSQYF. CDR3 in DNA: TGTGCCAGCAGCTCCCTAGCGGGGGGGTCGCAGTATTTT. Using reference TRBV7-2 and TRBJ2-3 for the parts outside the CDR3, the full variable domain is GAGVSQSPSNKVTEKGKDVELRCDPISGHTALYWYRQSLGQGLEFLIYFQGNSAPDKSGLPSDRFSAERTGGSVSTLTIQRTQQEDSAVYLCASSSLAGGSQYFGPGTRLTVL.

This clonotype was seen a handful of times. This chain joins TRBV20-1 and TRBJ2-3, with 10 bases lining up with TRBD2. CDR1 is DFQATT and CDR2 is SNEGSKA in the germline V gene (reference sequence). V lost 6 bases and J lost 4; bases outside the gene matches: 7. The CDR3 sequence is 14 residues long. This chain's CDR3 is CSASTSGVSDTQYF. Here the CDR3 DNA reads TGCAGTGCCTCTACTAGCGGGGTCTCAGATACGCAGTATTTT.

This sequence joins TRBV2 and TRBJ1-2; no firm D call. The CDR3 length is 12 residues. Trimming pared 4 bases from V and 2 bases from J, leaving 5 bases between. Germline CDR1 is SNHLY and CDR2 is FYNNEI. The CDR3 loop reads CASSGRNYGYTF. As DNA, the CDR3 is TGTGCCAGCAGTGGCAGGAACTATGGCTACACCTTC.

This clonotype was seen a few times. This chain links TRBV30 with TRBJ1-6; the D gene is possibly TRBD1 (5 bases). V dropped 5 bases and J dropped 7 bases, with 9 bases sitting between them. The CDR3 covers 12 residues. The germline V gene has CDR1 GTSNPN and CDR2 SVGIG (reference sequence). CDR3 coding DNA: TGTGCCTGGGGGACCAAAAATTCACCCCTCCACTTT. The encoded protein is CAWGTKNSPLHF.